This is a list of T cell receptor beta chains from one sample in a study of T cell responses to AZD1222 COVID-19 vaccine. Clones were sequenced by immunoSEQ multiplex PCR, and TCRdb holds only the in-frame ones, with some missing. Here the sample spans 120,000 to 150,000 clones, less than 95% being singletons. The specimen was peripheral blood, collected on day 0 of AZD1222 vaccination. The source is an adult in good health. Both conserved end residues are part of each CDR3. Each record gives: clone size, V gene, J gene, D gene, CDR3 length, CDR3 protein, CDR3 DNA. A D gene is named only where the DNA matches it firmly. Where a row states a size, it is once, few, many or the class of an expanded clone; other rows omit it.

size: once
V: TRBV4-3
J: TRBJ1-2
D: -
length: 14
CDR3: CASSQDLGGYGYTF
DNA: TGCGCCAGCAGCCAAGATCTAGGAGGCTATGGCTACACCTTC

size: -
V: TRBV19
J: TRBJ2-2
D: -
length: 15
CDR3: CASTHPTGAKGELFF
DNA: TGTGCCAGTACCCACCCCACTGGTGCCAAAGGGGAGCTGTTTTTT

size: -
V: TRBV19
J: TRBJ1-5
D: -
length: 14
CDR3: CASSIGPTMQPQHF
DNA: TGTGCCAGTAGTATAGGCCCGACGATGCAGCCCCAGCATTTT

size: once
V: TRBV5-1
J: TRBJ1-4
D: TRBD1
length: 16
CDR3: CASSSQGAGANEKLFF
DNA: TGCGCCAGCAGTTCGCAGGGGGCCGGAGCTAATGAAAAACTGTTTTTT

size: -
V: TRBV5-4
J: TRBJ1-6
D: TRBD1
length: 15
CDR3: CASSLRRDSYSPLHF
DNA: TGTGCCAGCAGCTTGCGTAGGGACAGTTATTCACCCCTCCACTTT

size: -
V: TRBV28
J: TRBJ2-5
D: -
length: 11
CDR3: CASIQQETQYF
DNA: TGTGCCAGCATACAGCAAGAGACCCAGTACTTC

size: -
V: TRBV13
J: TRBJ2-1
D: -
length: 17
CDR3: CASSLGRGRQGGNEQFF
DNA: TGTGCCAGCAGCTTAGGCAGGGGGAGACAGGGAGGCAATGAGCAGTTCTTC

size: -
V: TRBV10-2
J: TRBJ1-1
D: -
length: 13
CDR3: CASSENGITEAFF
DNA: TGCGCCAGCAGTGAAAATGGCATCACTGAAGCTTTCTTT

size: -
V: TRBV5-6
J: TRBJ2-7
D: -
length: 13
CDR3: CASSLGNSYEQYF
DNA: TGTGCCAGCAGCTTAGGCAACTCCTACGAGCAGTACTTC

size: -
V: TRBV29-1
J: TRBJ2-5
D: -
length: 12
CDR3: CSVSLIQETQYF
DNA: TGCAGCGTTAGTTTAATCCAAGAGACCCAGTACTTC

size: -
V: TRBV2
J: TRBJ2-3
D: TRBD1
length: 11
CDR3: CASSDRGFQYF
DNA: TGTGCCAGCAGTGACAGGGGGTTTCAGTATTTT

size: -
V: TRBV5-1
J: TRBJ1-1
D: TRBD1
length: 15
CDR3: CASSLEGTGNTEAFF
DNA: TGCGCCAGCAGCTTGGAAGGGACAGGGAACACTGAAGCTTTCTTT

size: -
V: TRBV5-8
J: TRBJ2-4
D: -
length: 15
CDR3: CASRGGGAAKNIQYF
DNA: TGTGCCAGCAGGGGGGGCGGTGCCGCCAAAAACATTCAGTACTTC

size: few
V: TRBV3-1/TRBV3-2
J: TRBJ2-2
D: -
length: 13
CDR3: CASTLQGTGELFF
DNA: TGTGCCAGCACCCTACAGGGAACCGGGGAGCTGTTTTTT

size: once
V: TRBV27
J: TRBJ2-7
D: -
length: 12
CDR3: CASSLDSTLLGF
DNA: TGTGCCAGCAGCTTGGACAGTACCTTGTTGGGATTC

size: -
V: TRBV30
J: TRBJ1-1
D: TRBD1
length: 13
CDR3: CAWQDRENTEAFF
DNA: TGTGCCTGGCAAGACAGGGAGAACACTGAAGCTTTCTTT

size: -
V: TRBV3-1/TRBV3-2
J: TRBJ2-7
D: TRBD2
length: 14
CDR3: CASSRPGRGYEQYF
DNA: TGTGCCAGCAGTCGACCCGGGAGGGGCTACGAGCAGTACTTC